The 32 T cell receptor beta chains below all came from one sample that was sequenced in a study of technical replicates of blood from a few donors. Generated by immunoSEQ multiplex PCR, the TCRdb table keeps only in-frame clones and is missing some. The sample holds about 93,000 clones, nearly 97% seen once. The sequenced material came from T cells isolated from PBMCs. Receptors were obtained from a human donor in good health.

The chain uses TRBV29-1 and TRBJ1-5; TRBD1 aligns across 8 bases. Trimming removed 7 bases from V and 7 bases from J; junction bases left unmatched: 6. Germline V CDR1 and CDR2: SQVTM, ANQGSEA. The CDR3 runs to 12 residues. The CDR3 loop reads CSAVAGGQPQHF. Here the CDR3 DNA reads TGCAGCGCTGTTGCAGGGGGCCAGCCCCAGCATTTT.

This clone showed up just once. The chain combines TRBV7-8 with TRBJ1-1; a weak D match, TRBD1 (5 bases). There are 16 residues in the CDR3. The germline CDR1 and CDR2 sequences are SGHVS and FQNEAQ. Trimming stripped 2 bases from V and 3 bases from J, with 16 bases between. CDR3 residues: CASSLRGGEGYTEAFF. Written as DNA, the CDR3 is TGTGCCAGCAGCTTACGCGGGGGGGAAGGATACACTGAAGCTTTCTTT.

The chain uses TRBV2 and TRBJ1-4; 8 positions match TRBD1. V trimming: 6 bases; J trimming: 8 bases; junction bases outside the gene matches: 5. CDR1 and CDR2 (germline): SNHLY, FYNNEI. This CDR3 is built from 13 residues. The chain's CDR3 is CASRDRGPEKLFF. The CDR3 DNA follows: TGTGCCAGCAGAGACAGGGGCCCGGAAAAACTGTTTTTT.

This clone turned up a few times. The rearrangement links TRBV19 to TRBJ1-2; 10 nucleotides agree with TRBD1. This CDR3 has 13 residues. The junction had 9 bases not matched to a gene; V was cut back by 9 bases and J by 8 bases. CDR1 and CDR2 (germline): LNHDA, SQIVND (reference sequence). Written as DNA, the CDR3 is TGTGCCAGCGGTCTCGGGACAGGGGAGGGCTACACCTTC. Protein product: CASGLGTGEGYTF. The whole variable domain, remainder taken from reference TRBV19 and TRBJ1-2, is DGGITQSPKYLFRKEGQNVTLSCEQNLNHDAMYWYRQDPGQGLRLIYYSQIVNDFQKGDIAEGYSVSREKKESFPLTVTSAQKNPTAFYLCASGLGTGEGYTFGSGTRLTVV.

The rearrangement links TRBV10-1 to TRBJ1-6; D perhaps matches TRBD1 (6 bases). The V and J ends lost 1 base and 6 bases respectively, with 10 bases between them. The germline V gene has CDR1 WNHNN and CDR2 SYGVQD (reference sequence). The CDR3 is 15 residues long. The CDR3 nucleotides are TGCGCCAGCAGTGAGTTGGACAGCCGTAATTCACCCCTCCACTTT. Amino acids: CASSELDSRNSPLHF.

The chain employs TRBV9 and TRBJ2-5; 7 bases map to TRBD2. This CDR3 contains 15 residues. Germline trimming cut 0 bases from V and 5 bases from J; bases unmatched to any gene: 7. CDR1 is SGDLS and CDR2 is YYNGEE in the germline V gene. The CDR3 DNA reads TGTGCCAGCAGCGTAGGGGGGAGGGGCTGGGAGACCCAGTACTTC. This translates into CASSVGGRGWETQYF.

The chain uses TRBV5-1 and TRBJ2-3, with TRBD2 matching 11 bases. V lost 1 base, J lost 3 bases, and 4 bases stayed unmatched. CDR1 and CDR2 from the germline V gene are SGHRS and YFSETQ. The CDR3 sequence is 16 residues long. CDR3 protein: CASSLSTSGRTDTQYF. In nucleotides, the CDR3 is TGCGCCAGCAGCTTGAGTACTAGCGGGAGAACAGATACGCAGTATTTT.

The genes are TRBV5-5 and TRBJ1-5; 11 nucleotides match TRBD1. CDR1 is SGHKS and CDR2 is YYEKEE in the germline V gene (reference sequence). The CDR3 contains 15 residues. Trimming at V came to 4 bases and at J to 4 bases, leaving 4 bases not matched to a gene. Here the CDR3 reads CASSRTGGDNQPQHF. The DNA for the CDR3 is TGTGCCAGCAGCCGGACAGGGGGCGATAATCAGCCCCAGCATTTT.

The chain has TRBV5-6 and TRBJ2-7, with D possibly TRBD2 on 5 matching bases. V was cut by 4 bases and J by 6 bases, with 20 bases left in between. This CDR3 region has 15 residues. The germline V gene encodes CDR1 SGHDT and CDR2 YYEEEE. The CDR3 DNA is TGTGCCAGCAGCCCCTTTGGTGAGGGCCCTACCGAGCAGTACTTC. Its protein product is CASSPFGEGPTEQYF.

This rearrangement joins TRBV7-2 to TRBJ2-7, with D unresolved. Trimming pared 4 bases from V and 0 bases from J, leaving 7 bases between. The germline gives CDR1 SGHTA, CDR2 FQGNSA. CDR3 length: 13 amino acids. CDR3 in DNA: TGTGCCAGCAGCTCCTATAGCTCCTACGAGCAGTACTTC. Its protein is CASSSYSSYEQYF.

The gene calls are TRBV18 and TRBJ1-2; weak D call: TRBD1 (5 bases). The ends were cut back, 1 base at V and 4 bases at J, with 22 bases in the middle. Germline-derived CDR1 and CDR2 are KGHSH and LQKENI. The CDR3 contains 18 residues. CDR3 in amino acids: CASSPQRSRKGNGYGYTF. The CDR3 DNA follows: TGTGCCAGCTCACCACAGAGGTCAAGGAAGGGGAACGGCTATGGCTACACCTTC.

This clone was counted a single time. CDR3 protein: CASGLVISGRPYNEQFF. The CDR3 coding sequence is TGTGCTAGTGGTTTGGTAATCAGCGGGAGGCCATACAATGAGCAGTTCTTC. The chain is built from TRBV12-5 and TRBJ2-1; 9 bases are a match to TRBD2. This CDR3 comprises 17 residues. V lost 0 bases to trimming and J lost 4 bases; unmatched junction nucleotides: 7. The germline gives CDR1 LGHNT, CDR2 FRNRAP.

The genes are TRBV5-4 and TRBJ1-2; tentatively, D is TRBD1 (5 bases). Germline CDR1 SGHNT, CDR2 YYREEE (reference sequence). CDR3 length: 15 residues. V was shortened by 0 bases and J by 6 bases, with 15 bases between the two germline ends. For the CDR3, the DNA is TGTGCCAGCAGCTTGGAAGGGGCCAGGGCCCATGGCTACACCTTC. Translation: CASSLEGARAHGYTF.

The rearrangement links TRBV28 to TRBJ2-1, with D hard to call. Per the germline V gene, CDR1 is MDHEN and CDR2 is SYDVKM. V lost 3 bases to trimming and J lost 0 bases, with 9 bases between them. The CDR3 runs 15 residues. The CDR3 coding sequence is TGTGCCAGCAGTTTGTCCCTCAGCTCCTACAATGAGCAGTTCTTC. Encoded protein: CASSLSLSSYNEQFF.

Written as DNA, the CDR3 is TGTGCCAGCAGTTATGGGCAGAGCTACACCTTC. This encodes CASSYGQSYTF. The J gene is TRBJ1-2, the V gene TRBV6-5; D is unresolved. CDR3 length equals 11 residues. In germline, CDR1 is MNHEY, CDR2 SVGAGI. Trimming shortened V by 3 bases and J by 9 bases, and 8 bases separated the two germline ends.

This chain uses TRBV10-2 with TRBJ2-7, with TRBD2 matching over 8 bases. V lost 8 bases to trimming and J lost 3 bases; unmatched junction nucleotides: 9. The germline V gene has CDR1 WSHSY and CDR2 SAAADI. The CDR3 extends over 14 amino acids. The CDR3 loop is CASSPGLGSYEQYF. CDR3 sequence (DNA): TGCGCCAGCTCTCCGGGACTAGGTAGCTACGAGCAGTACTTC.

The rearrangement uses TRBV11-3 and TRBJ2-5, with TRBD2 identical over 8 bases. Looked up from germline, CDR1 is SGHNT and CDR2 is YENEEA. With 5 bases clipped from V and 5 bases from J, the junction kept 13 bases outside the gene matches. This CDR3 region has 16 residues. Here the CDR3 reads CASSLKRGPSGETQYF. In nucleotides, the CDR3 is TGTGCCAGCAGCCTAAAGCGGGGGCCCTCGGGGGAGACCCAGTACTTC.

The CDR3 nucleotides read TGTGCCAGCAGGAGACAGTACCTCCATGAAAAACTGTTTTTT. This sequence encodes CASRRQYLHEKLFF. The chain employs TRBV28 and TRBJ1-4, with D perhaps TRBD1 (5 bases). The CDR3 extends over 14 amino acids. V shed 6 bases and J shed 6 bases, with 14 bases lying between them. Per germline, CDR1 MDHEN and CDR2 SYDVKM.

The chain recombines TRBV5-1 with TRBJ2-2, with D possibly TRBD2 on 7 matching bases. Trimming took 0 bases from V and 4 from J, leaving 13 bases between them. Germline V gives CDR1 SGHRS, CDR2 YFSETQ. This CDR3 spans 16 amino acids. The CDR3 region has the DNA TGCGCCAGCAGCTTGGCCGGGGGGCCTGTCACCGGGGAGCTGTTTTTT. It codes for CASSLAGGPVTGELFF.

The V and J genes are TRBV19 and TRBJ2-3; 7 nucleotides line up with TRBD2. The germline V gene encodes CDR1 LNHDA and CDR2 SQIVND (reference sequence). V lost 8 bases, J lost 2 bases, and 13 bases stayed unmatched. The CDR3 contains 16 residues. The CDR3 here is CASRQRGRSSTDTQYF. CDR3 nucleotides: TGTGCCAGTCGACAGCGGGGACGATCATCCACAGATACGCAGTATTTT.

This chain links TRBV6-5 with TRBJ2-2; D might be TRBD2 (6 bases). The V gene's germline CDR1 is MNHEY and CDR2 SVGAGI. Between the trimmed V and J ends, which lost 0 bases and 1 base, there was a span of 9 bases. The CDR3 totals 16 residues. CDR3 region: CASSYSRRENTGELFF. In DNA form, the CDR3 reads TGTGCCAGCAGTTACTCCCGGCGGGAGAACACCGGGGAGCTGTTTTTT.

The chain is built from TRBV4-1 and TRBJ2-1; 9 nucleotides match TRBD2. Germline-derived CDR1 and CDR2 are MGHRA and YSYEKL. Germline trimming cut 0 bases from V and 9 bases from J; bases unmatched to any gene: 6. The CDR3 extends over 15 amino acids. For the CDR3, the DNA is TGCGCCAGCAGCCAAGACCCTAGCGGGATGGGTGAGCAGTTCTTC. Protein: CASSQDPSGMGEQFF.

The genes are TRBV5-5 and TRBJ2-7, with a possible D match to TRBD1 (6 bases). The CDR3 totals 13 residues. Germline V lookup: CDR1 SGHKS, CDR2 YYEKEE (reference sequence). V was shortened by 0 bases and J by 6 bases, with 10 bases between the two germline ends. CDR3: CASSLGGGCEQYF. CDR3 sequence (DNA): TGTGCCAGCAGCTTGGGAGGGGGTTGCGAGCAGTACTTC.

In its sample, this clone was seen once. This chain joins TRBV18 and TRBJ2-5, with 7 bases aligning to TRBD1. The J segment lost 2 bases and the V segment lost 1 base, leaving 4 bases of the junction unmatched. The CDR3 sequence is 15 residues long. Germline V lookup: CDR1 KGHSH, CDR2 LQKENI. The CDR3 here is CASSPLGTEQETQYF. In DNA form, the CDR3 reads TGTGCCAGCTCACCACTTGGGACAGAACAAGAGACCCAGTACTTC. Using reference TRBV18 and TRBJ2-5 for the parts outside the CDR3, the full variable domain is NAGVMQNPRHLVRRRGQEARLRCSPMKGHSHVYWYRQLPEEGLKFMVYLQKENIIDESGMPKERFSAEFPKEGPSILRIQQVVRGDSAAYFCASSPLGTEQETQYFGPGTRLLVL.

The chain links TRBV5-5 to TRBJ2-7; possibly TRBD2 for D (6 bases). This CDR3 is built from 14 residues. Germline V lookup: CDR1 SGHKS, CDR2 YYEKEE (reference sequence). V was cut by 0 bases and J by 5 bases, with 12 bases left in between. The CDR3 sequence is CASSLAGGNHEQYF. CDR3 bases: TGTGCCAGCAGCTTGGCCGGAGGGAACCACGAGCAGTACTTC.

This chain joins TRBV9 and TRBJ1-2, with 10 bases aligning to TRBD1. The CDR3 runs to 15 residues. The junction had 6 bases not matched to a gene; V was cut back by 3 bases and J by 4 bases. Germline V lookup: CDR1 SGDLS, CDR2 YYNGEE. For the CDR3, the DNA is TGTGCCAGCAGCGCCTCGACAGGGGGCACCTATGGCTACACCTTC. Translating gives CASSASTGGTYGYTF. Complete variable domain (other parts from reference TRBV9 and TRBJ1-2): DSGVTQTPKHLITATGQRVTLRCSPRSGDLSVYWYQQSLDQGLQFLIQYYNGEERAKGNILERFSAQQFPDLHSELNLSSLELGDSALYFCASSASTGGTYGYTFGSGTRLTVV.

This chain connects TRBV27 to TRBJ1-4; D is unclear. V was clipped by 5 bases and J by 0 bases, with 19 bases between them. The CDR3 is 18 amino acids. Germline CDR1 and CDR2: MNHEY and SMNVEV (reference sequence). CDR3 sequence: CASSPLVLDGATNEKLFF. The DNA of the CDR3 is TGTGCCAGCAGTCCCCTAGTCCTCGACGGTGCAACTAATGAAAAACTGTTTTTT.

The V call is TRBV7-9, the J call TRBJ2-3; tentatively, D is TRBD1 (6 bases). Deletions cut 1 base from V and 1 base from J, with 9 bases between. CDR1 and CDR2 from the germline V gene are SEHNR and FQNEAQ (reference sequence). This CDR3 contains 15 residues. DNA for the CDR3: TGTGCCAGCAGCTTAGGGGCAGGGGGCACAGATACGCAGTATTTT. Protein sequence: CASSLGAGGTDTQYF.

V is TRBV2 and J is TRBJ2-1; the match to TRBD2 covers 12 bases. With V trimmed by 5 bases and J by 6 bases, 8 bases remained unmatched. Germline CDR1 SNHLY, CDR2 FYNNEI. This CDR3 is 16 amino acids long. The CDR3 reads CASSTKTSGGTNEQFF. CDR3 bases: TGTGCCAGCAGTACCAAGACTAGCGGGGGTACCAATGAGCAGTTCTTC.

The V and J genes are TRBV10-3 and TRBJ1-5; 7 positions agree with TRBD1. With V trimmed by 4 bases and J by 1 base, 7 bases remained unmatched. The germline V gene encodes CDR1 ENHRY and CDR2 SYGVKD. The CDR3 is made up of 16 amino acids. The DNA of the CDR3 is TGTGCCATCAGTGGGTCCCCGGGACAGAGCAATCAGCCCCAGCATTTT. It is translated as CAISGSPGQSNQPQHF.

The chain has TRBV21-1 and TRBJ2-7; TRBD2, the table's D call, lacks a check against the DNA. TRBV21-1 is given as a pseudogene. The CDR3 sequence is 20 residues long. The CDR3 nucleotides are TGTGCCAGCAGCAAGGGGGGTGGGAATACGCGTTGGCAGGCTGCTTTGGAGCAGTACTTC. Translated, it gives CASSKGGGNTRWQAALEQYF.

The V and J genes are TRBV7-9 and TRBJ1-2, with D unresolved. The CDR3 extends over 13 amino acids. Germline V lookup: CDR1 SEHNR, CDR2 FQNEAQ (reference sequence). V was cut by 5 bases and J by 4 bases, with 11 bases left in between. The CDR3 DNA follows: TGTGCCAGCAGCCCACCTGGGCCCTATGGCTACACCTTC. Amino acids: CASSPPGPYGYTF.